This is a list of T cell receptor beta chains from one sample in a study of blood T cell repertoires in COVID-19. Clones were sequenced by immunoSEQ multiplex PCR, and TCRdb holds only the in-frame ones, with some missing. The sample comprises 160,000 or so clones, less than 90% of which are singletons, and approximately 4% rests with the top ten. Sequencing input: peripheral blood. The receptors originated from a woman in her seventies with acute or convalescent COVID-19. The CDR3 runs from the conserved cysteine through the conserved F or W. A D gene is named only where the DNA matches it firmly. Some rows have no size entry. The others give once, few or many, or a class for an expanded clone.

>TRBV19|-|TRBD2|TRBJ2-1
TGTGCCAGTCAAGAGAGCAGCGGGGGGTTCTACAATGAGCAGTTCTTC
CASQESSGGFYNEQFF
>TRBV6-2/TRBV6-3|-|TRBD2|TRBJ2-3
TGTGCCAGCAGTTACTCCGCTCCGGGACTAGCGGGGACTAGCACAGATACGCAGTATTTT
CASSYSAPGLAGTSTDTQYF
>TRBV7-2|once|-|TRBJ1-6
TGTGCCAGCAGCCTTGAGCTTCCACCCCTCCACTTT
CASSLELPPLHF
>TRBV5-6|-|TRBD2|TRBJ2-5
TGTGCCAGCAGCTTGCCGTATGAGAGACTAGCGGATACCCAGTACTTC
CASSLPYERLADTQYF
>TRBV18|-|-|TRBJ1-1
TGTGCCAGCTCACAGAGATACACTGAAGCTTTCTTT
CASSQRYTEAFF
>TRBV30|-|TRBD1|TRBJ1-2
TGTGCCTGGAGAGCCGGGACAGGGTTTTTCTATGGCTACACCTTC
CAWRAGTGFFYGYTF
>TRBV9|-|TRBD1|TRBJ2-1
TGTGCCAGCAGCTCGGACAGGGGGCCGCCCTACAATGAGCAGTTCTTC
CASSSDRGPPYNEQFF
>TRBV18|-|TRBD1|TRBJ1-2
TGTGCCAGCTCATACCGGGACAGGGGTGGTACTACTGGCTACACCTTC
CASSYRDRGGTTGYTF
>TRBV27|-|-|TRBJ1-2
TGTGCCAGCAGTTTATCGGGGCACCTCTATGGCTACACCTTC
CASSLSGHLYGYTF
>TRBV5-1|few|TRBD2|TRBJ2-3
TGCGCCAGCCAAACTAGCGGGGGCACCACAGATACGCAGTATTTT
CASQTSGGTTDTQYF
>TRBV5-1|-|-|TRBJ2-2
TGCGCCAGCAGCTTGGTGGGGCAGGGGAACACCGGGGAGCTGTTTTTT
CASSLVGQGNTGELFF
>TRBV4-1|-|-|TRBJ2-2
TGCGCCAGCAGCCAAGGAGGGTACACCGGGGAGCTGTTTTTT
CASSQGGYTGELFF
>TRBV6-2/TRBV6-3|-|TRBD1|TRBJ2-7
TGTGCCAGCAGTTCCGGGACAGAAAACTACGAGCAGTACTTC
CASSSGTENYEQYF
>TRBV29-1|few|-|TRBJ2-1
TGCAGCGGACGGGGGGCTGACAATGAGCAGTTCTTC
CSGRGADNEQFF
>TRBV28|-|-|TRBJ2-1
TGTGCCAGCAGTTTACGTGGGCGTACCGACAATGAGCAGTTCTTC
CASSLRGRTDNEQFF
>TRBV2|once|-|TRBJ2-1
TGTGCCAGCATCGGCCTCAGGGTCCGGGACAATGAGCAGTTCTTC
CASIGLRVRDNEQFF
>TRBV27|-|TRBD1|TRBJ1-2
TGTGCCAGCAGTTCCGAAAACAGGGGACACTATGGCTACACCTTC
CASSSENRGHYGYTF
>TRBV28|-|-|TRBJ1-5
TGTGCCAGCAGTTTAGGTGCGCCCGGAGCCTTTCAGCCCCAGCATTTT
CASSLGAPGAFQPQHF
>TRBV7-9|-|-|TRBJ2-5
TGTGCCAGCAGCTTAGGAGACAGGACCCAGTACTTC
CASSLGDRTQYF
>TRBV5-4|-|-|TRBJ1-2
TGTGCCAGCAGCTTGCAGGGGACGAACTATGGCTACACCTTC
CASSLQGTNYGYTF
>TRBV6-5|-|-|TRBJ1-4
TGTGCCAGCAGTTACTGGCCATTAGAAAAACTGTTTTTT
CASSYWPLEKLFF
>TRBV6-5|-|-|TRBJ2-2
TGTGCCAGCAGTTCCCGCCAGGCCGGGGAGCTGTTTTTT
CASSSRQAGELFF
>TRBV9|once|TRBD2|TRBJ2-3
TGTGCCAGCAGCGTAGGGTTCGGCGGGAGAACAGATACGCAGTATTTT
CASSVGFGGRTDTQYF
>TRBV2|-|TRBD1|TRBJ2-2
TGTGCCAGCAGCCAGGACAGGGTCCAAACCGGGGAGCTGTTTTTT
CASSQDRVQTGELFF
>TRBV6-2/TRBV6-3|once|TRBD2|TRBJ2-1
TGTGCCAGCAGTCCACACCGGGGAGGGCGTGAGCAGTTCTTC
CASSPHRGGREQFF
>TRBV6-2/TRBV6-3|-|-|TRBJ1-3
TGTGCCAGCAGTTACCCCGGACAGCGAAGAAACACCATATATTTT
CASSYPGQRRNTIYF
>TRBV6-5|-|-|TRBJ1-2
TGTGCCAGCAGTTACGAGGGCTTGGGCTACACCTTC
CASSYEGLGYTF
>TRBV19|-|-|TRBJ1-1
TGTGCCAGTAGTATAGTTACAGGGGAAGCTTTCTTT
CASSIVTGEAFF
>TRBV19|-|TRBD1|TRBJ1-5
TGTGCCAGTAGTGGACCGGGACAGACGGTTCATCAGCCCCAGCATTTT
CASSGPGQTVHQPQHF
>TRBV7-9|once|-|TRBJ1-2
TGTGCCAGCAGCCGCTCCGGGACTAACTATGGCTACACCTTC
CASSRSGTNYGYTF
>TRBV3-1/TRBV3-2|-|TRBD1|TRBJ1-1
TGTGCCAGCAGTCGACTTCACACAGGGGCAACGAACACTGAAGCTTTCTTT
CASSRLHTGATNTEAFF
>TRBV21-1|-|-|TRBJ1-2
TGTGCCAGCAGCAGGGCCGGGACAAGGGGCCTTGGCTACACCTTC
CASSRAGTRGLGYTF
>TRBV4-3|-|TRBD2|TRBJ2-3
TGCGCCAGCAGCCCAACGGGGGGGCTGACAGATACGCAGTATTTT
CASSPTGGLTDTQYF
>TRBV7-9|-|-|TRBJ1-1
TGTGCCAGCAGCTTAGGGGAGCAGAACACTGAAGCTTTCTTT
CASSLGEQNTEAFF
>TRBV7-2|-|TRBD2|TRBJ2-7
TGTGCCAGCAGCTTCGAAAGCGGGAGCTACTACGAGCAGTACTTC
CASSFESGSYYEQYF
>TRBV3-1/TRBV3-2|-|-|TRBJ1-3
TGTGCCAGCAGCCAAGCGGGAAACACCATATATTTT
CASSQAGNTIYF
>TRBV3-1/TRBV3-2|-|-|TRBJ1-2
TGTGCCAGCAGCCAGAGGCTTCCCGGGAATGGCTACACCTTC
CASSQRLPGNGYTF